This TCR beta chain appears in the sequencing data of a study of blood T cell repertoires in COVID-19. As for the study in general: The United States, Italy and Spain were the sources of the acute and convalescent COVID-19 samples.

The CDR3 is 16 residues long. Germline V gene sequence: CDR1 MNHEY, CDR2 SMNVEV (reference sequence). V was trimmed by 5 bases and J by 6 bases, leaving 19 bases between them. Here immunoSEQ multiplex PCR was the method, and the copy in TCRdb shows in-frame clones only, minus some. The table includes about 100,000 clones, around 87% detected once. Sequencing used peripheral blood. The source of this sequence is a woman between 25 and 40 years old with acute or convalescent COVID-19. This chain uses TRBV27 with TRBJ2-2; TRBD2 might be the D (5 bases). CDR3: CASSLEGGRFAGELFF. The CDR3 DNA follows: TGTGCCAGCAGTCTTGAAGGAGGACGCTTCGCCGGGGAGCTGTTTTTT.